The T cell receptor beta chain described here comes from a study of beta chain features in type 1 diabetes. Study details: Examined across all samples were some 110 million sorted cells.

V dropped 6 bases and J dropped 4; count of bases not matched to a gene: 10. The CDR3 contains 15 residues. From germline, CDR1 is SQVTM and CDR2 ANQGSEA. Per donor, one heparinised blood draw averaged around 110 mL. This clone was detected a few times. What it recognizes is unknown. Study-level findings and limits: Shortening that was moderate but significant affected the TCRB CDR3s of Type 1 diabetes patients in all four CD4+ subsets.

Expressed TCRB transcripts got sequenced, as all isolated RNA was reverse transcribed. TCRdb keeps only in-frame clones here, not all; method: immunoSEQ multiplex PCR. The sample includes about 280,000 clones, over 14% of them seen just once. Material: naive CD4+ T cells from blood. The clonotype was recovered from a man aged 18 to 30 with type 1 diabetes. The chain has TRBV29-1 and TRBJ2-1; TRBD2 aligns across 9 bases. CDR3 DNA sequence: TGCAGCGTAGCCGGGGCTAGCGGGACTTACAATGAGCAGTTCTTC. As protein: CSVAGASGTYNEQFF.